This T cell receptor (beta chain) comes out of a study of beta chain features in type 1 diabetes. A CD45RO/CCR7/CD25/CD127/CD95/CD27 panel sorted naive, central memory, regulatory and stem cell-like memory CD4+ cells. Study-wide results and limits: It was among patients, rather than healthy donors, that naive, central memory and Treg TCRB repertoires appeared more similar.

Looked up from germline, CDR1 is SGHTA and CDR2 is FQGTGA. This CDR3 is 17 amino acids long. J lost 8 bases, V lost 3 bases, and 14 bases had no gene match. Worth noting for this clone: Its antigen is not identified.

Investigators reverse transcribed all isolated RNA, so they sequenced expressed TCRB transcripts. Clones were sequenced by immunoSEQ multiplex PCR, and TCRdb holds only the in-frame ones, with some missing. The sample holds about 320,000 clones, about 15% seen once. The receptor comes from a man in his thirties or forties in good health. The J gene is TRBJ1-5, the V gene TRBV7-3, with 9 bases matching TRBD1. Sequenced input: central memory CD4+ T cells from blood. CDR3 bases: TGTGCCAGCAGCTTGGACGGGACAGGGTCACCAAGGGAGCCCCAGCATTTT. The encoded protein is CASSLDGTGSPREPQHF. Combining the CDR3 with reference TRBV7-3 and TRBJ1-5 gives the whole variable domain GAGVSQTPSNKVTEKGKYVELRCDPISGHTALYWYRQSLGQGPEFLIYFQGTGAADDSGLPNDRFFAVRPEGSVSTLKIQRTERGDSAVYLCASSLDGTGSPREPQHFGDGTRLSIL.